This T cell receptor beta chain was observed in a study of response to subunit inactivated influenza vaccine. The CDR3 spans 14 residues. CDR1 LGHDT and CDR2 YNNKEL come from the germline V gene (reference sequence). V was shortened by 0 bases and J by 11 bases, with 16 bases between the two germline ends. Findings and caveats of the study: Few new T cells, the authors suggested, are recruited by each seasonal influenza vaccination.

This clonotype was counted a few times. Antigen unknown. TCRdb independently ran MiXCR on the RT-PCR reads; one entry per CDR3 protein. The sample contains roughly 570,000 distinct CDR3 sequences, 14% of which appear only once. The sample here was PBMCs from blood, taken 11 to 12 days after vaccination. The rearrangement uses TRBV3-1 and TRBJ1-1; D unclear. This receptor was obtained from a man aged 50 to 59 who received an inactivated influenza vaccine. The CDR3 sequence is CASSQETRGERAFF. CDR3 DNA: TGTGCCAGCAGCCAAGAGACACGGGGAGAGAGGGCTTTCTTT. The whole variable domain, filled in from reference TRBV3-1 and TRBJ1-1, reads DTAVSQTPKYLVTQMGNDKSIKCEQNLGHDTMYWYKQDSKKFLKIMFSYNNKELIINETVPNRFSPKSPDKAHLNLHINSLELGDSAVYFCASSQETRGERAFFGQGTRLTVV.